This T cell receptor beta chain comes out of a study of T cells after yellow fever vaccination. Overall study: Where fractions had low cell numbers, libraries were prepared from them with the SMART-Seq v4 Ultra Low Input RNA kit. Whole-study findings and limits: The booster response re-showed most primary clones: about 96% CD4, roughly 91% CD8. On re-exposure, the response was weaker but peaked faster, at day 5 versus 15.

This clonotype was detected a few times. The antigen is unknown. The V end was cut by 8 bases, the J end by 4 bases, with 12 bases between. The CDR3 is made up of 13 amino acids. Germline V gene lookup returns CDR1 KGHSH and CDR2 LQKENI. 5'RACE template switching generated TCR cDNA, adding a universal primer site and UMIs. TCRdb independently ran MiXCR on the 5' RACE reads; one entry per CDR3 protein. The data contain some 300,000 distinct CDR3 sequences, around 10% of them singletons. The source material was CD4+ T cells sorted from PBMCs, sampled 45 days after the yellow fever booster vaccination. This sequence was found in a man younger than 35 who received the YFV17D yellow fever vaccine. This rearrangement joins TRBV18 to TRBJ2-1; the D is unclear. The chain's CDR3 is CASRQSGYNEQFF. The CDR3 bases are TGTGCCAGCAGACAAAGTGGGTACAATGAGCAGTTCTTC.